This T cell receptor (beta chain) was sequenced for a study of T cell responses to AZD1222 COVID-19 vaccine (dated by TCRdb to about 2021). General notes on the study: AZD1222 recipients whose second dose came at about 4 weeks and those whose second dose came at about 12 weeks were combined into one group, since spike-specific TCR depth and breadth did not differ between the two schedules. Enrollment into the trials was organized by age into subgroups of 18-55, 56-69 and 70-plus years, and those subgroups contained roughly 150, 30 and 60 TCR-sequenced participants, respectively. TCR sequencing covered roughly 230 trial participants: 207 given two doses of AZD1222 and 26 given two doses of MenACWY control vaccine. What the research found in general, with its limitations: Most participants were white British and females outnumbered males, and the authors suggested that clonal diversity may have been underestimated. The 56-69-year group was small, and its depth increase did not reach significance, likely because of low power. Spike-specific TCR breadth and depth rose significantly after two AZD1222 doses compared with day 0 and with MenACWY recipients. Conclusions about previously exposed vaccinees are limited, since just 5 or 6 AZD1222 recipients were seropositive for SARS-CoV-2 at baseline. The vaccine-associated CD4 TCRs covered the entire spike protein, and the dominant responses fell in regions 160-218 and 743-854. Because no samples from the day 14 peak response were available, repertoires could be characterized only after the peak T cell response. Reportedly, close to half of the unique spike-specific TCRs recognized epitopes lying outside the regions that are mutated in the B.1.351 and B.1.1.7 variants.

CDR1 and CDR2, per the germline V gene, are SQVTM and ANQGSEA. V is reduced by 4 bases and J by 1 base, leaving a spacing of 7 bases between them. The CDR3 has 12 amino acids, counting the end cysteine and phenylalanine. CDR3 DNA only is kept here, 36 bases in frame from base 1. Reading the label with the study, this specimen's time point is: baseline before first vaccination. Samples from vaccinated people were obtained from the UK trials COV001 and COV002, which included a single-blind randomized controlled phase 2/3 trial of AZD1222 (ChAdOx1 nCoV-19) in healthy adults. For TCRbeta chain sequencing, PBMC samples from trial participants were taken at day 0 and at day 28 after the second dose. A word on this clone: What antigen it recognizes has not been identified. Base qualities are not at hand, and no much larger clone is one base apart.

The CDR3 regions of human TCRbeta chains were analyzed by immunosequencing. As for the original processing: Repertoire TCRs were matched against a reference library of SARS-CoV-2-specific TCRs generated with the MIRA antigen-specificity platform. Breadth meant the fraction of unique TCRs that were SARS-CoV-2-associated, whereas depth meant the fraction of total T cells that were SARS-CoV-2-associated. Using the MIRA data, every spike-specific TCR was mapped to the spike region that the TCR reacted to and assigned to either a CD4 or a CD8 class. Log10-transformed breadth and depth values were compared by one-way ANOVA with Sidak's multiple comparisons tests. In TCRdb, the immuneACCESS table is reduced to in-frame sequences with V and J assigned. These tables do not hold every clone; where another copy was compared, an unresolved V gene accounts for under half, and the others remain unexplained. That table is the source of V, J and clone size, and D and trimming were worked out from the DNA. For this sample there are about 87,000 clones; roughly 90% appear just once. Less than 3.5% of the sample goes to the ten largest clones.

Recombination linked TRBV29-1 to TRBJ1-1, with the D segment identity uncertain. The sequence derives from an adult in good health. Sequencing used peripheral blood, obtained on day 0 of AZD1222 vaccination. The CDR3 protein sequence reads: CSVVERNTEAFF. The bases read TGCAGCGTTGTCGAGAGGAACACTGAAGCTTTCTTT.